A single sample gave rise to the 19 T cell receptor beta chains below, sequenced in a study of identical twins. TCRdb processed the 5' RACE reads anew with MiXCR; each CDR3 protein has one entry. The repertoire has roughly 200,000 distinct CDR3 sequences, more than 15% of them found once; the top ten carry 40%. Another study also made use of these data, one on T cells expressing NK-cell markers.

Sequencing was done on a sample of CD8+ T cells sorted from blood. These receptors originate from a woman aged 18 to 35 in good health.

The chain links TRBV9 to TRBJ2-7; D gene ambiguous. The germline CDR1 and CDR2 sequences are SGDLS and YYNGEE. V lost 4 bases, J lost 4 bases, and 12 bases lay in between. The CDR3 is 13 amino acids. CDR3 nucleotide sequence: TGTGCCAGCAGCCCTCGCGGACCTTACGAGCAGTACTTC. Its translation: CASSPRGPYEQYF.

This clonotype was detected many times. The gene calls are TRBV20-1 and TRBJ1-1; 9 bases fit TRBD1. Unmatched junction bases numbered 0, after V lost 1 base and J lost 0 bases. This CDR3 is 14 amino acids long. The germline CDR1 and CDR2 sequences are DFQATT and SNEGSKA (reference sequence). Here the CDR3 reads CSARGDRVNTEAFF. CDR3 sequence (DNA): TGCAGTGCTAGAGGGGACAGGGTGAACACTGAAGCTTTCTTT.

The chain combines TRBV7-9 with TRBJ1-6, with TRBD1 as a possible D gene (5 bases). The ends were cut back, 5 bases at V and 5 bases at J, with 16 bases in the middle. The CDR3 covers 16 residues. The V gene's germline CDR1 is SEHNR and CDR2 FQNEAQ (reference sequence). This CDR3 reads CASSRGRAGHNSPLHF. The CDR3 bases are TGTGCCAGCAGCAGAGGAAGAGCGGGGCATAATTCACCCCTCCACTTT.

A remark on this clonotype: This likely comes from a read error, as the CDR3 has no conserved phenylalanine or tryptophan at its end. The chain joins TRBV9 to TRBJ2-7; D possibly corresponds to TRBD1 (6 bases). Looked up from germline, CDR1 is SGDLS and CDR2 is YYNGEE. V was shortened by 0 bases and J by 6 bases, with 10 bases between the two germline ends. This CDR3 region has 13 residues. This CDR3 is CASSVEGEGEQYL. The CDR3 region has the DNA TGTGCCAGCAGCGTAGAGGGGGAAGGCGAGCAGTACTTA.

This clonotype was observed a handful of times. The rearrangement links TRBV18 to TRBJ1-3; 7 bases line up with TRBD1. CDR3 length: 14 amino acids. V lost 8 bases, J lost 4 bases, and 8 bases stayed unmatched. Germline CDR1 KGHSH, CDR2 LQKENI. The CDR3, as DNA: TGTGCCAGCACCAGGGGGACGATCGGAAACACCATATATTTT. Translation gives CASTRGTIGNTIYF.

A few counts support this clonotype. The genes are TRBV27 and TRBJ2-3, with TRBD2 matching 13 bases. From germline, CDR1 is MNHEY and CDR2 SMNVEV (reference sequence). This CDR3 is 18 amino acids long. The ends lost 1 base at V and 2 bases at J; junction bases unmatched: 6. The CDR3 loop reads CASSLLLAGGPLTDTQYF. Written as DNA, the CDR3 is TGTGCCAGCAGTTTATTACTAGCGGGAGGGCCACTCACAGATACGCAGTATTTT.

The chain joins TRBV15 to TRBJ1-5, with 7 bases identical to TRBD1. The ends lost 0 bases at V and 6 bases at J; junction bases unmatched: 8. Germline V CDR1 and CDR2: LNHNV, YYDKDF (reference sequence). This CDR3 region has 16 residues. CDR3 nucleotides: TGTGCCACCAGCAGAGATAGGGGAGGGGGCGGTCAGCCCCAGCATTTT. The encoded protein is CATSRDRGGGGQPQHF.

The CDR3 DNA follows: TGTGCCAGCAGGTCTACAGGGTCCTATGGCTACACCTTC. This encodes CASRSTGSYGYTF. The chain carries TRBV11-2 and TRBJ1-2, with D perhaps matching TRBD1 (6 bases). The CDR3 contains 13 residues. The germline V gene has CDR1 SGHAT and CDR2 FQNNGV. With 6 bases removed from V and 4 bases from J, the gap between germline ends came to 12 bases.

The chain recombines TRBV11-2 with TRBJ1-1; D gene ambiguous. V was pared by 6 bases and J by 2 bases, with 13 bases between. This CDR3 region has 14 residues. Germline CDR1 is SGHAT and CDR2 is FQNNGV. DNA for the CDR3: TGTGCCAGCAGTATCCGTCGGGCTAACACTGAAGCTTTCTTT. It encodes CASSIRRANTEAFF. The variable domain in full, with the rest retrieved from reference TRBV11-2 and TRBJ1-1, is EAGVAQSPRYKIIEKRQSVAFWCNPISGHATLYWYQQILGQGPKLLIQFQNNGVVDDSQLPKDRFSAERLKGVDSTLKIQPAKLEDSAVYLCASSIRRANTEAFFGQGTRLTVV.

This clonotype was seen a handful of times. This sequence joins TRBV7-9 and TRBJ2-2, with no clear D. Per germline, CDR1 SEHNR and CDR2 FQNEAQ (reference sequence). The CDR3 is 15 amino acids. Trimming cost V 5 bases and J 4 bases, with 14 bases left between them. The DNA for the CDR3 is TGTGCCAGCAGCGCTCTTTCGGTCGCCACCGGGGAGCTGTTTTTT. It codes for CASSALSVATGELFF.

This clonotype was recorded a few times. V is TRBV25-1 and J is TRBJ1-2; D ambiguous. CDR3 length equals 11 residues. Trimming pared 0 bases from V and 8 bases from J, leaving 4 bases between. Germline V lookup: CDR1 MGHDK, CDR2 SYGVNS. The CDR3 reads CASSEYGGYTF. CDR3 nucleotides: TGTGCCAGCAGTGAATACGGGGGCTACACCTTC.

The chain has TRBV29-1 and TRBJ2-3; a weak D match, TRBD1 (5 bases). Germline V gene data show CDR1 as SQVTM and CDR2 as ANQGSEA. Trimming cost V 2 bases and J 6 bases, with 18 bases left between them. This CDR3 is 15 amino acids long. In DNA form, the CDR3 reads TGCAGCGTTGAACATACAGGTGGTGGCTCGGATACGCAGTATTTT. The encoded protein is CSVEHTGGGSDTQYF.

There are many counts of this clonotype. The V call is TRBV6-2 or TRBV6-3, the J call TRBJ2-1, with TRBD1 as a possible D gene (5 bases). CDR1 MNHEY and CDR2 SVGEGT come from the germline V gene. The CDR3 consists of 12 residues. V was trimmed by 4 bases and J by 9 bases, leaving 10 bases between them. The CDR3 region has the DNA TGTGCCAGCAGTTTGGGCAGGGTTGAGCAGTTCTTC. It is translated as CASSLGRVEQFF.

This clonotype showed up just a few times. This sequence joins TRBV7-9 and TRBJ2-7; the D is unclear. This CDR3 spans 15 amino acids. V was clipped by 3 bases and J by 1 base, with 13 bases between them. CDR1 is SEHNR and CDR2 is FQNEAQ in the germline V gene (reference sequence). DNA for the CDR3: TGTGCCAGCAGCTTGGCCCGTGGCGGTTCCTACGAGCAGTACTTC. Protein product: CASSLARGGSYEQYF.

The chain recombines TRBV9 with TRBJ2-1; the match to TRBD2 covers 8 bases. With V trimmed by 4 bases and J by 6 bases, 9 bases remained unmatched. The CDR3 covers 15 residues. In germline, CDR1 is SGDLS, CDR2 YYNGEE. In DNA, the CDR3 is TGTGCCAGCAGCCGGGGGGGGGTTTCCATCAATGAGCAGTTCTTC. This sequence encodes CASSRGGVSINEQFF.

This clonotype has more than one count but fewer than ten. J is TRBJ1-2 and V is TRBV15, with 8 bases identical to TRBD1. Per the germline V gene, CDR1 is LNHNV and CDR2 is YYDKDF (reference sequence). Trimming took 1 base from V and 6 from J; bases not matched to a gene: 4. The CDR3 spans 14 residues. CDR3 residues: CATSRGTGSDGYTF. DNA for the CDR3: TGTGCCACCAGCAGAGGGACAGGGTCTGATGGCTACACCTTC.

The chain combines TRBV25-1 with TRBJ2-2; 11 bases match TRBD2. The V gene end was trimmed by 4 bases and the J gene end by 5 bases; junction bases not matched to a gene: 9. This CDR3 has 17 residues. Germline CDR1 is MGHDK and CDR2 is SYGVNS. The CDR3 protein is CASSALFSGRATGELFF. The CDR3 nucleotides read TGTGCCAGCAGTGCCCTTTTTAGCGGGAGGGCGACCGGGGAGCTGTTTTTT.

In its sample, this clonotype was seen a few times. The rearrangement uses TRBV3-1 and TRBJ2-2; tentative D call: TRBD1 (6 bases). Germline CDR1 and CDR2: LGHDT and YNNKEL (reference sequence). V lost 4 bases and J lost 4, with 28 bases in between. This CDR3 has 20 amino acids. CDR3 sequence (DNA): TGTGCCAGCAGCCCCTTTCCGGACAGTCCGGAATGGTCGGGCACCGGGGAGCTGTTTTTT. Translating it yields CASSPFPDSPEWSGTGELFF.

This clonotype was counted a few times. The CDR3 nucleotides read TGTGCCAGCAGTTTAAACCGGCTATCGGCGGATGAGCAGTTCTTC. It specifies CASSLNRLSADEQFF. This chain uses TRBV7-9 with TRBJ2-1, with D uncertain. The germline V and J ends were trimmed by 6 bases and 8 bases, with 20 bases remaining between them. The CDR3 runs 15 residues. Germline values: CDR1 SEHNR, CDR2 FQNEAQ (reference sequence).